One TCR beta chain is described in this entry. No cognate antigen has been identified for it. No quality values exist for individual bases; no much larger clone is one base distant. Libraries were built with the immunoSEQ multiplex PCR assay. About 10^5 TCR templates per sample were assayed by the deep sequencing platform. Genomic DNA extracted from sorted T cells was used for TCRbeta CDR3 sequencing. In the paper's pipeline: Clonal analysis of TCRbeta CDR3 data was done in the R programming language. Alloreactive CD4+ and CD8+ clones were identified by comparing unstimulated samples to CFSE-low samples taken after the reaction. Regulatory or non-regulatory origin of alloreactive CD4+ clones was assigned by matching sequences to the sorted unstimulated Treg and non-Treg repertoires. TCRdb's version of the immuneACCESS table is confined to in-frame rearrangements and falls short of the full clone set. An unresolved V gene accounts for under half of the shortfall where checked; the remainder is of unknown origin. V and J calls and clone size come straight from that table; D and trimming were deduced from the DNA. The sample table lists tens of thousands of clones, 95% to 97% of them with a count of one. 0.025% to 0.035% of the sample rests with the top ten.

The data belong to a study of siplizumab effects on memory and regulatory T cells (dated by TCRdb to the late 2010s). Concerning the study at large: The effect of the anti-CD2 antibody siplizumab on alloreactive T-cell subsets was examined in allogeneic mixed lymphocyte reactions constructed from human PBMCs.

Study-wide findings and limitations: Whether proliferating Tregs from siplizumab cultures were suppressive was not functionally confirmed. For roughly 75-97% of proliferating CD4+ or CD8+ clones, no naive or memory phenotype could be assigned. Sequences below about 10^-5 frequency were poorly captured, so only a minor fraction of alloreactive clones could be mapped to unstimulated subsets. Siplizumab significantly lowered the cumulative frequency of alloreactive sequences that could be traced to unstimulated CD4+ memory T cells. Compared with memory T cells, unstimulated naive T cells appeared more diverse, and naive cells seemed to make a substantial contribution to the alloresponse. Among mappable alloreactive CD4+ clones, an average Treg-derived fraction of about 69% was observed with siplizumab, compared with approximately 30% in control reactions.

Reading the germline V gene gives CDR1 MDHEN and CDR2 SYDVKM. V lost 3 bases and J lost 4 bases; the stretch between them is 19 bases long. The CDR3, cysteine through phenylalanine, is 17 amino acids long. Only the CDR3 portion is preserved as DNA: 51 bases, with reading frame beginning at the first base. Unstimulated CD4+ memory cells were also sequenced in three donor pairs, together with CD4+ naive, CD8+ TEMRA, CD8+ naive and CD8+ effector memory subsets. Sorted unstimulated T cells and proliferating T cells recovered from mixed lymphocyte reactions underwent TCRbeta CDR3 sequencing. Fresh whole blood from about ten HLA-typed healthy donors served as the source for isolating PBMCs.

Recombination linked TRBV28 to TRBJ1-5; the best D guess is TRBD1, with 6 bases matching. This sequence was found in a human donor in good health. The sample taken for sequencing was naive CD4+ T cells sorted from blood. The cell subset or site label on this specimen signifies: unstimulated naive T cells. The nucleotides are TGTGCCAGCAGTTTCTTCGCGGGGGGGCAGGATAATCAGCCCCAGCATTTT. This yields the protein CASSFFAGGQDNQPQHF.